This T cell receptor (beta chain) was sequenced during a study of vaccination effects on CD4 cells after COVID-19. About the study: The vaccine given was either BNT162b2 or mRNA-1273, in two doses.

The culture ran for around nine days, and then CD4+ T cells were isolated. With regard to this clone: Its antigen is unknown.

Method: immunoSEQ multiplex PCR; TCRdb's copy keeps in-frame clones and lacks some. Of 20,000 to 25,000 clones in the sample, around 67% were seen once. Sequencing was performed on CD4+ T cells from PBMCs cultured without peptide, taken before COVID-19 vaccination. This sequence was found in a human donor who received a COVID-19 vaccine.

The CDR3 spells CASSSELAGRETQYF. CDR3 bases: TGTGCCAGCAGTTCAGAACTAGCGGGACGAGAGACCCAGTACTTC. The genes are TRBV27 and TRBJ2-5; 10 nucleotides agree with TRBD2. Trimming took 4 bases from V and 4 from J; bases not matched to a gene: 6. CDR1 and CDR2 (germline): MNHEY, SMNVEV (reference sequence). The CDR3 is made up of 15 amino acids.